Listed here are 24 T cell receptor beta chains from one sample, sequenced in a study of cytomegalovirus exposure and HLA in healthy donors. TCRdb's table, derived via immunoSEQ multiplex PCR, lists solely in-frame clones and lacks some. The table has hundreds of thousands of clones, roughly 83% seen once; the top ten hold about 6%. Sequenced input: PBMCs. The receptors shown here come from a woman between 18 and 29 years old in good health and CMV-seronegative.

Here the CDR3 reads CAIRSTSQDGYTF. For the CDR3, the DNA is TGTGCCATCAGATCCACCAGTCAGGATGGCTACACCTTC. This sequence joins TRBV10-3 and TRBJ1-2; no clear D. Trimming stripped 6 bases from V and 6 bases from J, with 14 bases between. Germline lookup yields CDR1 ENHRY and CDR2 SYGVKD. The CDR3 is 13 residues long.

The chain is built from TRBV18 and TRBJ2-7; TRBD2 matches at 7 bases. CDR1 is KGHSH and CDR2 is LQKENI in the germline V gene. CDR3 length: 15 amino acids. V was pared by 4 bases and J by 2 bases, with 8 bases of the junction left unmatched. Here the CDR3 DNA reads TGTGCCAGCTCACAAGGACGGGGGGAAACCTACGAGCAGTACTTC. The encoded protein is CASSQGRGETYEQYF.

In DNA form, the CDR3 reads TGTGCCAGCAGCTCACGGCTACAGGGGGTAAATTCACCCCTCCACTTT. Protein sequence: CASSSRLQGVNSPLHF. The chain is built from TRBV5-4 and TRBJ1-6; the match to TRBD1 covers 8 bases. The CDR3 spans 16 residues. Per germline, CDR1 SGHNT and CDR2 YYREEE (reference sequence). With V trimmed by 3 bases and J by 7 bases, 9 bases remained unmatched.

The J gene is TRBJ2-5, the V gene TRBV6-5; D not resolved. CDR3 length: 14 amino acids. The V gene lost 0 bases and the J gene lost 5 bases, with 10 bases spanning the gap. Germline CDR1 and CDR2: MNHEY and SVGAGI. The CDR3 DNA sequence: TGTGCCAGCAGTTACTCTTCTAGTTGGGAGACCCAGTACTTC. Its protein is CASSYSSSWETQYF.

The rearrangement uses TRBV11-2 and TRBJ2-1; D is possibly TRBD1 (6 bases). V lost 4 bases and J 0 bases, leaving 19 bases between the germline ends. Germline V gene lookup returns CDR1 SGHAT and CDR2 FQNNGV. This CDR3 comprises 18 residues. In DNA form, the CDR3 reads TGTGCCAGCAGCTCAACCTTACGACAGGCCCGCTCCTACAATGAGCAGTTCTTC. Its translation: CASSSTLRQARSYNEQFF.

V usage is TRBV27 and J usage is TRBJ1-2; a weak D match, TRBD1 (6 bases). This CDR3 spans 13 amino acids. With 3 bases removed from V and 8 bases from J, the gap between germline ends came to 13 bases. Germline CDR1 and CDR2: MNHEY and SMNVEV (reference sequence). Here the CDR3 DNA reads TGTGCCAGCAGTTTCAAGGGGGGAGTGGGCTACACCTTC. Amino acid sequence: CASSFKGGVGYTF.

The chain has TRBV7-8 and TRBJ2-7, with D perhaps being TRBD1 or TRBD2 (5 bases each). Trimming left V 2 bases short and J 0 bases short, with 11 bases between. This CDR3 region has 15 residues. The germline V gene encodes CDR1 SGHVS and CDR2 FQNEAQ. The CDR3 sequence is CASSLFQGPSYEQYF. The CDR3 nucleotides are TGTGCCAGCAGCTTATTCCAGGGACCCTCCTACGAGCAGTACTTC. Drawing the rest from reference TRBV7-8 and TRBJ2-7, the complete variable domain is GAGVSQSPRYKVAKRGQDVALRCDPISGHVSLFWYQQALGQGPEFLTYFQNEAQLDKSGLPSDRFFAERPEGSVSTLKIQRTQQEDSAVYLCASSLFQGPSYEQYFGPGTRLTVT.

J is TRBJ2-1 and V is TRBV6-1, with 7 bases fitting TRBD2. The J segment lost 6 bases and the V segment lost 10 bases, leaving 12 bases of the junction unmatched. Germline CDR1 is MNHNS and CDR2 is SASEGT. The CDR3 covers 14 residues. CDR3 residues: CATLRSGTGNEQFF. CDR3 nucleotides: TGTGCCACCCTCAGGAGCGGGACTGGCAATGAGCAGTTCTTC.

The chain joins TRBV6-1 to TRBJ2-7; 8 bases line up with TRBD1. V was clipped by 3 bases and J by 2 bases; unmatched bases: 6. The CDR3 is made up of 15 amino acids. Germline V gene lookup returns CDR1 MNHNS and CDR2 SASEGT. CDR3 protein: CASSEGQALTYEQYF. CDR3 in DNA: TGTGCCAGCAGTGAGGGACAGGCTTTAACCTACGAGCAGTACTTC.

The chain employs TRBV9 and TRBJ1-2; D remains unclear. The V end lost 3 bases, the J end lost 4 bases, and 16 bases lay between the germline ends. The CDR3 spans 15 residues. Germline V gene lookup returns CDR1 SGDLS and CDR2 YYNGEE. CDR3 bases: TGTGCCAGCAGCGCGGGTGGGGATGGGGTCTATGGCTACACCTTC. It codes for CASSAGGDGVYGYTF.

This chain connects TRBV7-2 to TRBJ2-4; D unclear. The CDR3 covers 12 residues. The germline V gene has CDR1 SGHTA and CDR2 FQGNSA. Trimming removed 4 bases from V and 6 bases from J, with 7 bases in between. CDR3 loop: CASSSWGNIQYF. The CDR3 DNA reads as TGTGCCAGCAGCTCCTGGGGAAACATTCAGTACTTC. Drawing the rest from reference TRBV7-2 and TRBJ2-4, the complete variable domain is GAGVSQSPSNKVTEKGKDVELRCDPISGHTALYWYRQSLGQGLEFLIYFQGNSAPDKSGLPSDRFSAERTGGSVSTLTIQRTQQEDSAVYLCASSSWGNIQYFGAGTRLSVL.

The chain links TRBV30 to TRBJ2-7, with 9 bases lining up with TRBD1. The CDR3 consists of 14 residues. Germline assignment: CDR1 GTSNPN and CDR2 SVGIG (reference sequence). With 2 bases clipped from V and 2 bases from J, the junction kept 4 bases outside the gene matches. The CDR3 DNA reads as TGTGCCTGGAGTAAGACAGGGGGTACCTACGAGCAGTACTTC. Residues: CAWSKTGGTYEQYF.

V and J are TRBV27 and TRBJ1-3, with no clear D. The germline V and J ends were trimmed by 4 bases and 4 bases, with 14 bases remaining between them. This CDR3 region has 15 residues. Germline CDR1 reads MNHEY; CDR2 reads SMNVEV (reference sequence). CDR3 sequence: CASSSRPTGGNTIYF. CDR3 nucleotide sequence: TGTGCCAGCAGTTCCCGGCCGACCGGGGGAAACACCATATATTTT.

The chain recombines TRBV6-4 with TRBJ1-2; D possibly corresponds to TRBD1 (6 bases). The germline CDR1 and CDR2 sequences are MRHNA and SNTAGT. V lost 3 bases and J lost 9, with 11 bases in between. CDR3 length: 12 amino acids. The CDR3, as DNA: TGTGCCAGCAGTGAAGGGGGACGGAGCTACACCTTC. Amino acid sequence: CASSEGGRSYTF.

The DNA of the CDR3 is TGTGCCAGCAGAAGGGGTTTAGAGACCCAGTACTTC. Residues: CASRRGLETQYF. J is TRBJ2-5 and V is TRBV6-1; a possible D gene is TRBD1 (5 bases). V lost 6 bases and J 4 bases, leaving 9 bases between the germline ends. The length of the CDR3 is 12 residues. Germline V gene data show CDR1 as MNHNS and CDR2 as SASEGT.

The genes are TRBV6-6 and TRBJ1-1; a weak D match, TRBD1 (5 bases). V lost 5 bases, J lost 6 bases, and 22 bases lay in between. The germline gives CDR1 MNHNY, CDR2 SVGAGI (reference sequence). The CDR3 contains 16 residues. CDR3 loop: CASSPAGTHGVPEAFF. The CDR3 DNA reads TGTGCCAGCAGTCCAGCCGGGACCCATGGAGTCCCTGAAGCTTTCTTT.

V is TRBV11-1 and J is TRBJ2-7; a possible D gene is TRBD2 (7 bases). The CDR3 runs 15 residues. Looked up from germline, CDR1 is SGHAT and CDR2 is FQDESV (reference sequence). The V and J ends lost 1 base and 3 bases respectively, with 13 bases between them. The chain's CDR3 is CASSLVGGAHYEQYF. CDR3 in DNA: TGTGCCAGCAGCTTAGTGGGGGGGGCCCACTACGAGCAGTACTTC.

This clone was counted a few times. This rearrangement joins TRBV11-2 to TRBJ1-2, with D maybe TRBD1 (6 bases). CDR1 and CDR2 from the germline V gene are SGHAT and FQNNGV. V lost 4 bases, J lost 2 bases, and 17 bases lay in between. The length of the CDR3 is 16 residues. Written as DNA, the CDR3 is TGTGCCAGCAGCTCCGACGGCAGGGGCCCGAACTATGGCTACACCTTC. Translation: CASSSDGRGPNYGYTF.

The V call is TRBV19, the J call TRBJ1-2; D not resolved. The CDR3 totals 13 residues. The ends were cut back, 3 bases at V and 4 bases at J, with 9 bases in the middle. Germline CDR1 is LNHDA and CDR2 is SQIVND (reference sequence). This CDR3 is CASSMDGLYGYTF. In DNA form, the CDR3 reads TGTGCCAGTAGTATGGACGGGCTCTATGGCTACACCTTC.

The chain employs TRBV5-1 and TRBJ1-5; 7 nucleotides match TRBD1. The germline V gene has CDR1 SGHRS and CDR2 YFSETQ. J was trimmed by 7 bases and V by 4 bases; bases with no gene match: 11. This CDR3 comprises 15 residues. The CDR3 spells CASSVSPGGSQPQHF. CDR3 DNA: TGCGCCAGCAGCGTCTCTCCAGGGGGAAGCCAGCCCCAGCATTTT.

This rearrangement joins TRBV20-1 to TRBJ2-7; possibly TRBD1 or TRBD2 for D (5 bases each). The CDR3 has 11 residues. V dropped 6 bases and J dropped 5 bases, with 11 bases sitting between them. The V gene's germline CDR1 is DFQATT and CDR2 SNEGSKA (reference sequence). For the CDR3, the DNA is TGCAGTGCACTGCAGGGACACGAGCAGTACTTC. Residues: CSALQGHEQYF.

This clone was counted only a few times. This chain uses TRBV6-9 with TRBJ2-6; 8 bases match TRBD2. The V segment lost 5 bases and the J segment 2 bases; nucleotides outside the gene matches: 2. Per germline, CDR1 MNHGY and CDR2 SVAAGI. The CDR3 sequence is 15 residues long. Here the CDR3 reads CASSGGGPGANVLTF. CDR3 coding DNA: TGTGCCAGCAGTGGCGGGGGGCCTGGGGCCAACGTCCTGACTTTC.

The chain has TRBV6-4 and TRBJ2-3, with D possibly TRBD2 on 6 matching bases. This CDR3 has 15 residues. Trimming cost V 4 bases and J 10 bases, with 21 bases left between them. Germline CDR1 is MRHNA and CDR2 is SNTAGT. CDR3 sequence reads: CASSAEWLTSSAQYF. CDR3 coding DNA: TGTGCCAGCAGTGCCGAGTGGTTGACTAGTAGTGCGCAGTATTTT.

This chain links TRBV12-5 with TRBJ2-5; 12 nucleotides align to TRBD2. The CDR3 totals 18 residues. Germline lookup yields CDR1 LGHNT and CDR2 FRNRAP. Trimming removed 2 bases from V and 4 bases from J; junction bases left unmatched: 11. DNA of the CDR3: TGTGCTAGTGGTTTGCTACCGACTAGCGGGAGTACATCAGAGACCCAGTACTTC. Protein: CASGLLPTSGSTSETQYF.